Below, 20 T cell receptor beta chains from the same sample are listed, as sequenced in a study of blood T cell repertoires in COVID-19. Profiled with immunoSEQ multiplex PCR; TCRdb holds only in-frame clones, not every one. The sample has 310,000 or so clones; approximately 84% are singletons. Sequenced sample: PBMCs or T cells enriched from blood (not recorded which). These TCRs come from a woman under 30 who had recovered from COVID-19.

The rearrangement joins TRBV9 to TRBJ1-1, with D maybe TRBD1 (6 bases). V was clipped by 1 base and J by 5 bases, with 12 bases between them. Germline CDR1 SGDLS, CDR2 YYNGEE. This CDR3 has 14 amino acids. The CDR3 reads CASSVNPGETEAFF. The CDR3 DNA sequence: TGTGCCAGCAGCGTAAATCCAGGGGAGACTGAAGCTTTCTTT.

The genes are TRBV6-5 and TRBJ1-4, with D tentatively TRBD1 (5 bases). Trimming pared 5 bases from V and 7 bases from J, leaving 14 bases between. The germline CDR1 and CDR2 sequences are MNHEY and SVGAGI. This CDR3 is 14 amino acids long. The CDR3, as DNA: TGTGCCAGCAGTATGGCAGGGCTCCTTGAAAAACTGTTTTTT. This gives the protein CASSMAGLLEKLFF.

The chain has TRBV27 and TRBJ2-5, with TRBD2 matching over 7 bases. This CDR3 is 14 amino acids long. After removal of 5 bases from V and 5 bases from J, the junction contained 8 bases not matched to a gene. In germline, CDR1 is MNHEY, CDR2 SMNVEV (reference sequence). For the CDR3, the DNA is TGTGCCAGCAGTCCACTCGGGGGAGGGGAGACCCAGTACTTC. The encoded protein is CASSPLGGGETQYF.

The V gene is TRBV7-9, the J gene TRBJ1-5; D might be TRBD1 (5 bases). Between the trimmed V and J ends, which lost 0 bases and 5 bases, there was a span of 5 bases. Germline V CDR1 and CDR2: SEHNR, FQNEAQ (reference sequence). CDR3 length: 13 amino acids. CDR3 residues: CASSLAGDQPQHF. In DNA, the CDR3 is TGTGCCAGCAGCTTAGCAGGGGATCAGCCCCAGCATTTT.

The chain links TRBV4-1 to TRBJ1-2, with D unclear. The CDR3 contains 13 residues. The germline V and J ends were trimmed by 2 bases and 2 bases, with 6 bases remaining between them. The V gene's germline CDR1 is MGHRA and CDR2 YSYEKL. The DNA of the CDR3 is TGCGCCAGCAGCCAACTGTCCAACTATGGCTACACCTTC. Translated: CASSQLSNYGYTF.

The rearrangement links TRBV4-2 to TRBJ1-5; 8 bases line up with TRBD1. V was clipped by 3 bases and J by 1 base; unmatched bases: 8. The CDR3 is 17 residues long. Germline V gene sequence: CDR1 LGHNA, CDR2 YNFKEQ. DNA of the CDR3: TGTGCCAGCAGCCAGGCTGACAGGGGAAAGAGCAATCAGCCCCAGCATTTT. Protein product: CASSQADRGKSNQPQHF.

This clone was counted between two and nine times. The rearrangement uses TRBV2 and TRBJ2-2, with 8 bases lining up with TRBD1. Germline lookup yields CDR1 SNHLY and CDR2 FYNNEI. The V segment lost 5 bases and the J segment 5 bases; nucleotides outside the gene matches: 7. This CDR3 region has 15 residues. CDR3 residues: CASSPRTGSTGELFF. CDR3 in DNA: TGTGCCAGCAGTCCTCGGACAGGGTCTACCGGGGAGCTGTTTTTT.

This clone has a count of ten or more. V gene TRBV4-1 combines with J gene TRBJ2-7; 8 positions match TRBD2. Germline assignment: CDR1 MGHRA and CDR2 YSYEKL. The CDR3 extends over 15 amino acids. The trim removed 3 bases at V and 5 bases at J, leaving 9 bases unmatched. CDR3 DNA: TGCGCCAGCAGCCAGGTTGGCGGGGGGAGTAACGAGCAGTACTTC. Its protein product is CASSQVGGGSNEQYF.

The chain has TRBV5-5 and TRBJ1-1; D remains ambiguous. Per germline, CDR1 SGHKS and CDR2 YYEKEE (reference sequence). The CDR3 loop spans 14 amino acids. V shed 0 bases and J shed 6 bases, with 12 bases lying between them. The chain's CDR3 is CASSLALGRAEAFF. CDR3 bases: TGTGCCAGCAGCTTGGCGCTCGGGCGGGCTGAAGCTTTCTTT.

The genes are TRBV24-1 and TRBJ2-7; a possible D gene is TRBD2 (5 bases). Trimming cost V 6 bases and J 4 bases, with 9 bases left between them. Germline CDR1 and CDR2: KGHDR and SFDVKD. The CDR3 totals 12 residues. CDR3 residues: CATSSGEYEQYF. CDR3 sequence (DNA): TGTGCCACCAGTAGCGGAGAGTACGAGCAGTACTTC.

The chain couples TRBV2 to TRBJ1-6, with 9 positions matching TRBD1. In germline, CDR1 is SNHLY, CDR2 FYNNEI. The CDR3 loop spans 14 amino acids. The J segment lost 11 bases and the V segment lost 7 bases, leaving 9 bases of the junction unmatched. CDR3 bases: TGTGCCAGCACCGACACAGGGGGCATAACACCCCTCCACTTT. This sequence encodes CASTDTGGITPLHF.

The chain carries TRBV3-1 (or the pseudogene TRBV3-2) and TRBJ2-2; TRBD2 agrees at 10 bases. V was clipped by 6 bases and J by 6 bases; unmatched bases: 10. This CDR3 contains 16 residues. Per the germline V gene, CDR1 is LGHDT and CDR2 is YNNKEL (reference sequence). For the CDR3, the DNA is TGTGCCAGCAGTCGAAACCTAGCGGGAGCGGCCGGGGAGCTGTTTTTT. Translating gives CASSRNLAGAAGELFF.

This clone was counted once. This chain joins TRBV5-1 and TRBJ2-1, with TRBD2 as a possible D gene (5 bases). The CDR3 length is 15 residues. CDR1 and CDR2 (germline): SGHRS, YFSETQ. V was shortened by 0 bases and J by 5 bases, with 12 bases between the two germline ends. CDR3 in amino acids: CASSLAGNFHNEQFF. The CDR3 nucleotides read TGCGCCAGCAGCTTGGCGGGGAACTTCCACAATGAGCAGTTCTTC. Full variable domain (outside the CDR3, taken from reference TRBV5-1 and TRBJ2-1): KAGVTQTPRYLIKTRGQQVTLSCSPISGHRSVSWYQQTPGQGLQFLFEYFSETQRNKGNFPGRFSGRQFSNSRSEMNVSTLELGDSALYLCASSLAGNFHNEQFFGPGTRLTVL.

This clone was seen a handful of times. DNA of the CDR3: TGTGCCAGCAGTGGAGGGTTTTCAACTAATGAAAAACTGTTTTTT. Its translation: CASSGGFSTNEKLFF. The gene calls are TRBV2 and TRBJ1-4; D ambiguous. CDR1 and CDR2 from the germline V gene are SNHLY and FYNNEI. The CDR3 covers 15 residues. Trimming shortened V by 4 bases and J by 0 bases, and 9 bases separated the two germline ends. Together with reference TRBV2 and TRBJ1-4, the CDR3 gives the full variable domain: EPEVTQTPSHQVTQMGQEVILRCVPISNHLYFYWYRQILGQKVEFLVSFYNNEISEKSEIFDDQFSVERPDGSNFTLKIRSTKLEDSAMYFCASSGGFSTNEKLFFGSGTQLSVL.

The genes are TRBV9 and TRBJ2-3, with 9 positions matching TRBD1. Trimming took 2 bases from V and 1 from J; bases not matched to a gene: 8. The CDR3 extends over 17 amino acids. Germline lookup yields CDR1 SGDLS and CDR2 YYNGEE. CDR3 amino acids: CASSVSLRDRGTDTQYF. The CDR3 bases are TGTGCCAGCAGCGTCTCCTTAAGGGACAGGGGCACAGATACGCAGTATTTT.

The chain has TRBV28 and TRBJ2-3; 10 bases are shared with TRBD1. V was clipped by 6 bases and J by 3 bases; unmatched bases: 6. The CDR3 has 15 residues. Germline loops: CDR1 MDHEN, CDR2 SYDVKM. CDR3 protein: CASRKRTGGTDTQYF. The CDR3, as DNA: TGTGCCAGCAGAAAGAGGACAGGGGGAACAGATACGCAGTATTTT. Looking up the rest from reference TRBV28 and TRBJ2-3 gives the full variable domain: DVKVTQSSRYLVKRTGEKVFLECVQDMDHENMFWYRQDPGLGLRLIYFSYDVKMKEKGDIPEGYSVSREKKERFSLILESASTNQTSMYLCASRKRTGGTDTQYFGPGTRLTVL.

In its sample, this clone was seen once. The V gene is TRBV24-1, the J gene TRBJ2-3, with TRBD1 matching 8 bases. The CDR3 is made up of 14 amino acids. Germline V gives CDR1 KGHDR, CDR2 SFDVKD. V lost 3 bases, J lost 4 bases, and 2 bases stayed unmatched. CDR3 sequence (DNA): TGTGCCACCAGTGATGCGACAGGGGCAGATACGCAGTATTTT. It specifies CATSDATGADTQYF.

The rearrangement joins TRBV6-5 to TRBJ1-2; 7 nucleotides match TRBD1. This CDR3 comprises 12 residues. Trimming cost V 6 bases and J 8 bases; bases outside gene matches: 6. Germline CDR1 reads MNHEY; CDR2 reads SVGAGI. The CDR3 coding sequence is TGTGCCAGCAGGAACAGGGGTGGGGGCTACACCTTC. Translated: CASRNRGGGYTF.

The J gene is TRBJ2-3, the V gene TRBV9; TRBD2 agrees at 8 bases. The CDR3 has 15 residues. Germline assignment: CDR1 SGDLS and CDR2 YYNGEE. V shed 0 bases, J shed 2 bases, and the junction held 2 bases outside the gene matches. In DNA, the CDR3 is TGTGCCAGCAGCGTAGAGGGACTAGACACAGATACGCAGTATTTT. It codes for CASSVEGLDTDTQYF.

V usage is TRBV7-9 and J usage is TRBJ2-7; D possibly corresponds to TRBD1 (6 bases). Germline V CDR1 and CDR2: SEHNR, FQNEAQ (reference sequence). The CDR3 has 13 residues. V was shortened by 5 bases and J by 3 bases, with 11 bases between the two germline ends. DNA of the CDR3: TGTGCCAGCAGCGCCGGACAGTTCTACGAGCAGTACTTC. Its translation is CASSAGQFYEQYF.